The 15 T cell receptor beta chains below all came from one sample that was sequenced in a study of blood T cell repertoires in COVID-19. Generated by immunoSEQ multiplex PCR, the TCRdb table keeps only in-frame clones and is missing some. The data contain a few hundred thousand clones, less than 90% of them singletons. The sequenced sample was PBMCs or T cells enriched from blood (not recorded which). Receptors originate from a woman in her 30s who had recovered from COVID-19.

This sequence joins TRBV5-1 and TRBJ1-1; the match to TRBD1 covers 7 bases. Germline V CDR1 and CDR2: SGHRS, YFSETQ. This CDR3 region has 16 residues. J was trimmed by 1 base and V by 1 base; bases with no gene match: 7. The CDR3 sequence: CASSLPRDRENTEAFF. In DNA form, the CDR3 reads TGCGCCAGCAGCTTGCCCCGCGACAGGGAGAACACTGAAGCTTTCTTT.

The chain joins TRBV13 to TRBJ2-3, with 13 bases aligning to TRBD2. The V segment lost 6 bases and the J segment 4 bases; nucleotides outside the gene matches: 7. From germline, CDR1 is PRHDT and CDR2 FYEKMQ (reference sequence). CDR3 length: 16 residues. CDR3 DNA sequence: TGTGCCAGCAGGCCCGGACTAGCGGGAGTCGCAGATACGCAGTATTTT. Translating gives CASRPGLAGVADTQYF.

The chain has TRBV5-1 and TRBJ2-1; the match to TRBD2 covers 8 bases. The CDR3 is made up of 13 amino acids. V lost 10 bases, J lost 7 bases, and 10 bases stayed unmatched. Germline V CDR1 and CDR2: SGHRS, YFSETQ. CDR3 coding DNA: TGCGCCTCAACAGCGGGAGTCCGGAATGAGCAGTTCTTC. Amino acids: CASTAGVRNEQFF.

This sequence joins TRBV7-6 and TRBJ1-2; no definite D call. CDR3 length equals 17 residues. Germline V gives CDR1 SGHVS, CDR2 FNYEAQ. Trimming shortened V by 5 bases and J by 1 base, and 20 bases separated the two germline ends. The CDR3 here is CASSPSPSADLNYGYTF. In DNA form, the CDR3 reads TGTGCCAGCAGCCCCAGCCCGAGCGCCGACCTTAACTATGGCTACACCTTC. Using reference TRBV7-6 and TRBJ1-2 for the parts outside the CDR3, the full variable domain is GAGVSQSPRYKVTKRGQDVALRCDPISGHVSLYWYRQALGQGPEFLTYFNYEAQQDKSGLPNDRFSAERPEGSISTLTIQRTEQRDSAMYRCASSPSPSADLNYGYTFGSGTRLTVV.

The chain employs TRBV2 and TRBJ2-7, with 8 bases matching TRBD1. J lost 6 bases, V lost 5 bases, and 9 bases had no gene match. The CDR3 has 14 amino acids. Germline CDR1 SNHLY, CDR2 FYNNEI. This CDR3 is CASSYDRGGGEQYF. The CDR3 DNA is TGTGCCAGCAGTTACGACAGGGGTGGGGGCGAGCAGTACTTC.

The rearrangement joins TRBV7-2 to TRBJ2-1, with a possible D match to TRBD2 (6 bases). This CDR3 region has 15 residues. Trimming shortened V by 3 bases and J by 2 bases, and 11 bases separated the two germline ends. Germline CDR1 is SGHTA and CDR2 is FQGNSA. Written as DNA, the CDR3 is TGTGCCAGCAGCTTGACTAGAGCGGCCTACAATGAGCAGTTCTTC. The encoded protein is CASSLTRAAYNEQFF.

The chain recombines TRBV7-8 with TRBJ2-7; 8 nucleotides align to TRBD1. V lost 5 bases to trimming and J lost 3 bases; unmatched junction nucleotides: 9. There are 15 residues in the CDR3. The germline V gene encodes CDR1 SGHVS and CDR2 FQNEAQ. The CDR3 reads CASSHQGAVFYEQYF. The CDR3, as DNA: TGTGCCAGCAGCCACCAGGGGGCGGTCTTCTACGAGCAGTACTTC. Filled out from reference TRBV7-8 and TRBJ2-7, the complete variable domain reads GAGVSQSPRYKVAKRGQDVALRCDPISGHVSLFWYQQALGQGPEFLTYFQNEAQLDKSGLPSDRFFAERPEGSVSTLKIQRTQQEDSAVYLCASSHQGAVFYEQYFGPGTRLTVT.

This clone was seen just once. V usage is TRBV5-4 and J usage is TRBJ2-1, with 7 bases lining up with TRBD2. V shed 0 bases and J 8 bases; nucleotides not matched to a gene: 5. Per the germline V gene, CDR1 is SGHNT and CDR2 is YYREEE (reference sequence). The CDR3 runs 14 residues. The CDR3 coding sequence is TGTGCCAGCAGCTTGGCCGGGGAGGGTGATGAGCAGTTCTTC. Residues: CASSLAGEGDEQFF. The whole variable domain, remainder taken from reference TRBV5-4 and TRBJ2-1, is ETGVTQSPTHLIKTRGQQVTLRCSSQSGHNTVSWYQQALGQGPQFIFQYYREEENGRGNFPPRFSGLQFPNYSSELNVNALELDDSALYLCASSLAGEGDEQFFGPGTRLTVL.

The chain couples TRBV3-1 (or the pseudogene TRBV3-2) to TRBJ2-3; 8 bases align to TRBD2. V dropped 4 bases and J dropped 2; count of bases not matched to a gene: 8. CDR1 LGHDT and CDR2 YNNKEL come from the germline V gene (reference sequence). The CDR3 has 16 amino acids. DNA for the CDR3: TGTGCCAGCAGCCCTCCCCTAGCGGGCTACACAGATACGCAGTATTTT. Translated, it gives CASSPPLAGYTDTQYF.

The CDR3 here is CASSQEDRAGSPLHF. As DNA, the CDR3 is TGTGCCAGCAGCCAGGAGGACAGGGCCGGTTCACCCCTCCACTTT. J is TRBJ1-6 and V is TRBV3-1 (or the pseudogene TRBV3-2), with TRBD1 identical over 8 bases. The CDR3 has 15 amino acids. The V gene's germline CDR1 is LGHDT and CDR2 YNNKEL (reference sequence). V lost 3 bases and J lost 9; bases outside the gene matches: 7.

Concerning this clone itself: Germline and junction disagree at one end, which may indicate a read error. The chain's CDR3 is CATSRERGTYNEQFF. DNA of the CDR3: TGTGCCACCAGCCGAGAGCGGGGAACATACAATGAGCAGTTCTTC. The V and J genes are TRBV15 and TRBJ2-1; 7 nucleotides agree with TRBD2. Germline values: CDR1 LNHNV, CDR2 YYDKDF (reference sequence). The length of the CDR3 is 15 residues.

The chain links TRBV27 to TRBJ2-7, with 7 bases identical to TRBD2. Germline assignment: CDR1 MNHEY and CDR2 SMNVEV (reference sequence). The CDR3 covers 14 residues. V lost 5 bases to trimming and J lost 3 bases; unmatched junction nucleotides: 7. The CDR3 reads CASSLREADYEQYF. The CDR3 DNA sequence: TGTGCCAGCAGTCTACGGGAGGCCGACTACGAGCAGTACTTC.

In regard to this clone: The identical CDR3 is also encoded by other nucleotide sequences in the sample. This chain's CDR3 is CASSFGGAYEQYF. The CDR3 DNA follows: TGTGCCAGCAGCTTTGGGGGGGCCTACGAGCAGTACTTC. This chain joins TRBV5-5 and TRBJ2-7, with 7 bases aligning to TRBD2. The CDR3 length is 13 residues. The germline CDR1 and CDR2 sequences are SGHKS and YYEKEE (reference sequence). V gave up 2 bases and J gave up 2 bases; unmatched junction bases: 1. Full variable domain (missing parts from reference TRBV5-5 and TRBJ2-7): DAGVTQSPTHLIKTRGQQVTLRCSPISGHKSVSWYQQVLGQGPQFIFQYYEKEERGRGNFPDRFSARQFPNYSSELNVNALLLGDSALYLCASSFGGAYEQYFGPGTRLTVT.

The rearrangement joins TRBV4-2 to TRBJ2-1; the D gene is possibly TRBD2 (5 bases). Germline values: CDR1 LGHNA, CDR2 YNFKEQ. CDR3 size: 16 residues. V lost 0 bases and J lost 2, with 11 bases in between. The CDR3 DNA reads TGTGCCAGCAGCCAAGATTTAGCGAGCCCCTACAATGAGCAGTTCTTC. Translating it yields CASSQDLASPYNEQFF.

The chain links TRBV30 to TRBJ2-6; the D gene is possibly TRBD2 (5 bases). Germline V gene sequence: CDR1 GTSNPN, CDR2 SVGIG (reference sequence). Trimming removed 2 bases from V and 0 bases from J, with 11 bases in between. The CDR3 length is 16 residues. CDR3 residues: CAWSRRLFSGANVLTF. In DNA form, the CDR3 reads TGTGCCTGGAGTCGGAGGCTCTTCTCTGGGGCCAACGTCCTGACTTTC.